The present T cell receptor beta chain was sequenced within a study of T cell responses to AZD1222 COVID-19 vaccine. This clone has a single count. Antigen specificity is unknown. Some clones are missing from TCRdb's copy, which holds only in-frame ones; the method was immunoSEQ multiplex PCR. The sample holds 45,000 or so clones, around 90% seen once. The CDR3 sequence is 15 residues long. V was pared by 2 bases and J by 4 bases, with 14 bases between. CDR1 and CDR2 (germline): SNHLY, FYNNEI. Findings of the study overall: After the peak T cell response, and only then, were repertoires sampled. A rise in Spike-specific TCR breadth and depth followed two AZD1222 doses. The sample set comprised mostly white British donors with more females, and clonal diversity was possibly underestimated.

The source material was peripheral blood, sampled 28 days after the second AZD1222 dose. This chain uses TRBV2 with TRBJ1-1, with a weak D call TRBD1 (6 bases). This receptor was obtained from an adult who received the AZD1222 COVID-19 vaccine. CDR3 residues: CASSERGGRVTEAFF. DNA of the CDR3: TGTGCCAGCAGTGAAAGGGGGGGTCGAGTCACTGAAGCTTTCTTT.